This T cell receptor beta chain was retrieved from a study of CXCR3-negative and CXCR3-positive naive CD8 T cells (dated by TCRdb to about 2019). Regarding the complete study: In total, some 150 million TRB reads were obtained, corresponding to roughly 1.5 +/- 0.3 million reads per library. TRBV-TRBJ cluster analysis included naive subsets from a handful of donors and memory cells from 3 donors. Diversity and physicochemical repertoire analyses covered around 10 donors pooled from two independent experiments. Broader findings and caveats from the paper: Compared with CXCR3-negative naive cells, CXCR3-positive naive cells had TRB CDR3s with higher hydrophobicity (lower Kidera factor 4), lower energy, and higher strength and volume indices. Freshly isolated PBMCs were used for most assays because CXCR3 expression went down partially after cryopreservation. Repertoire diversity was comparably high in both naive subsets but much lower in memory CD8+ T cells. Naive CXCR3-negative and CXCR3-positive cells from the same donor showed similar TRBV-TRBJ usage, whereas memory cells showed distinct patterns. Because surface CD5, which is linked to self-reactivity in mice, was comparable between the naive subsets, TCR interaction strength was also inferred from the physicochemical properties of TRB CDR3s.

Regarding this clonotype: Its antigen specificity is not known.

Sequenced on a NextSeq 550. The Human TCR Profiling Kit (MiLaboratory) was used to prepare UMI-labeled 5' RACE TRB cDNA libraries. cDNA synthesis used the entire amount of extracted RNA, and PCR amplification then used the entire amount of cDNA produced. Libraries were prepared in parallel with an identical number of PCR cycles. Under the source paper's analysis protocol: About 53,000 +/- 9,400 unique UMI-labeled TRB cDNA molecules per library were extracted with MIGEC and MiXCR, with at least two reads per UMI required. On average, approximately 40,000 +/- 10,000 functional in-frame TRB CDR3 nucleotide clonotypes lacking stop codons were found per library. After downsampling to 5000 UMI-labeled TRB molecules per sample, diversity metrics, including normalized Shannon-Wiener and Chao1, were computed in VDJtools. Clonotype-size-weighted physicochemical properties of the central five CDR3 residues (interaction energy, strength, volume and Kidera factor 4) were computed in VDJtools. After TCRdb reprocessed the reads, each CDR3 protein sequence was kept as one row, without DNA. These V and J calls rely on TCRdb rather than the paper's analysis. The sample table records some 130,000 distinct CDR3 sequences. The biggest ten clones account for approximately 0.5% of the sample.

Each CD8+ T cell subset was flow-sorted in triplicate, with under 350,000 cells per subset placed directly into RLT lysis buffer. Naive CD8+ T cells were defined stringently as CD45RO-CCR7+CD27+CD95- to exclude memory contaminants. Standard density gradient centrifugation was used to isolate peripheral blood mononuclear cells from buffy coats. A FACSAria III was used to flow-sort naive CD8+ T cells into CXCR3-negative and CXCR3-positive populations. An RNeasy Mini Kit was used to extract total RNA from the sorted cells. The CDR3 sequence holds 12 residues, the cysteine and phenylalanine included. No nucleotide data were recorded. CDR1 and CDR2, looked up from the germline V gene (reference sequence), are MNHEY and SMNVEV.

The source of this sequence is a human donor in good health. Some clones in this sample may be carry-over from other donors' samples. Sequencing input: naive CXCR3- CD8+ T cells from blood. The cell subset or site label, as the study defines it: CD45RO-CCR7+CD27+CD95- naive CD8+ T cells lacking CXCR3 (TNR3-). The sequence joins TRBV27 to TRBJ2-1. The CDR3 is CASSPINNEQFF.